The entry below describes one TCR beta chain. Original handling: Reference gene primers were amplified, and this amplification served to estimate nucleated cell counts. The protocol was immunoSEQ multiplex PCR, while the TCRdb copy is restricted to in-frame clones and leaves out a portion. D and trimming come from the DNA, and the V and J calls and clone size come from that table. The repertoire holds tens of thousands of clones, with over 75% as singletons. This record belongs to a study of blood T cell repertoires in COVID-19. The CDR3 sequence is 12 residues long. Germline CDR1 is SGDLS and CDR2 is YYNGEE. V was shortened by 10 bases and J by 6 bases, with 16 bases between the two germline ends.

J is TRBJ1-1 and V is TRBV9; no definite D call. The sequence derives from a human donor in a cohort sampled during active COVID-19. Sequencing input: peripheral blood. CDR3 in amino acids: CAPVGRGPEAFF. CDR3 sequence (DNA): TGTGCCCCAGTTGGTAGAGGCCCTGAAGCTTTCTTT.